Each of the 30 T cell receptor beta chains below was sequenced from the same sample in a study of spatial heterogeneity in lung cancer. No cognate antigen is known for these TCRs. General observations from the study: Tumor mutation counts were tracked by expanded intratumoral alpha and beta TCR counts.

TCRdb re-derived calls from the 5' RACE reads in MiXCR, one entry per CDR3 protein. This sample has 11,000 to 15,000 distinct CDR3 sequences, with about 4.5% found just once. As for time point: sample taken at primary tumor resection. The specimen was lung tumor tissue, collected at surgery. These receptors all stem from a female donor with early-stage non-small cell lung cancer.

A word on this clonotype: This beta chain appears as a stray read in a library generated for alpha chains; its size is not informative. The rearrangement links TRBV6-2 or TRBV6-3 to TRBJ1-5; 8 positions agree with TRBD1. This CDR3 has 13 amino acids. The germline V gene encodes CDR1 MNHEY and CDR2 SVGEGT. Trimming at V came to 8 bases and at J to 5 bases, leaving 5 bases not matched to a gene. CDR3 loop: CASRDRSYQPQHF. The CDR3 bases are TGTGCCAGCCGGGACAGGAGTTATCAGCCCCAGCATTTT.

In its sample, this clonotype was seen many times. A library prepared for alpha chains yielded this beta chain as an off-target read; its size is of little meaning. The J gene is TRBJ2-4, the V gene TRBV12-3 or TRBV12-4; possible D gene TRBD1, 5 bases. Trimming cost V 2 bases and J 7 bases, with 12 bases left between them. The CDR3 is 14 residues long. The CDR3 DNA follows: TGTGCCAGCAGTTTACAGGGATCGCCGAACATTCAGTACTTC. Amino acid sequence: CASSLQGSPNIQYF.

This clonotype was observed at least ten times. Since it is a stray read in a library aimed at alpha chains, this beta chain has a size that is not meaningful. DNA of the CDR3: TGTGCCAGCAGTTCAGGACTAGCGGGGGGCACAGATACGCAGTATTTT. This translates into CASSSGLAGGTDTQYF. The rearrangement links TRBV5-5 to TRBJ2-3; TRBD2 matches at 13 bases. CDR3 length: 16 amino acids. Trimming at V came to 5 bases and at J to 1 base, leaving 4 bases not matched to a gene. CDR1 SGHKS and CDR2 YYEKEE come from the germline V gene (reference sequence).

This clonotype was counted many times. This beta chain appears as a stray read in a library generated for alpha chains; its size is not informative. The J gene is TRBJ2-7, the V gene TRBV6-5; 7 positions match TRBD1. The CDR3 consists of 11 residues. The V gene's germline CDR1 is MNHEY and CDR2 SVGAGI. V was pared by 2 bases and J by 12 bases, with 4 bases of the junction left unmatched. DNA for the CDR3: TGTGCCAGCAGTTACGGGACAGCTAGGTACTTC. It specifies CASSYGTARYF.

This clonotype is medium-sized within its sample. This beta chain lies outside the target of a library built for alpha chains; its clone size means little. The chain combines TRBV20-1 with TRBJ1-1; 8 bases are a match to TRBD1. The CDR3 runs to 14 residues. V lost 6 bases to trimming and J lost 4 bases; unmatched junction nucleotides: 10. Germline CDR1 DFQATT, CDR2 SNEGSKA (reference sequence). CDR3 loop: CSARPGQASTEAFF. CDR3 coding DNA: TGCAGTGCAAGACCGGGACAGGCTTCCACTGAAGCTTTCTTT.

This clonotype appeared many times. Little can be read into the size of this beta chain, an off-target read in a library designed for alpha chains. The CDR3 here is CASSISHSRSSNPNYGYTF. In DNA, the CDR3 is TGTGCCAGCAGCATAAGTCACAGCCGCTCATCCAATCCTAACTATGGCTACACCTTC. V gene TRBV7-3 combines with J gene TRBJ1-2; D remains unclear. V lost 5 bases and J 0 bases, leaving 25 bases between the germline ends. Germline lookup yields CDR1 SGHTA and CDR2 FQGTGA. The CDR3 has 19 amino acids. Together with reference TRBV7-3 and TRBJ1-2, the CDR3 gives the full variable domain: GAGVSQTPSNKVTEKGKYVELRCDPISGHTALYWYRQSLGQGPEFLIYFQGTGAADDSGLPNDRFFAVRPEGSVSTLKIQRTERGDSAVYLCASSISHSRSSNPNYGYTFGSGTRLTVV.

This clonotype counts as medium-sized. The library was designed around alpha chains, so this beta chain is a stray read whose abundance carries little weight. V usage is TRBV20-1 and J usage is TRBJ1-3, with 7 bases matching TRBD1. Germline V gene sequence: CDR1 DFQATT, CDR2 SNEGSKA (reference sequence). The CDR3 length is 14 residues. J lost 4 bases, V lost 4 bases, and 7 bases had no gene match. The DNA for the CDR3 is TGCAGTGCTACTGACAGGGCGAAAGGAAACACCATATATTTT. Protein: CSATDRAKGNTIYF.

On this clonotype itself: A library prepared for alpha chains yielded this beta chain as an off-target read; its size is of little meaning. The chain uses TRBV7-2 and TRBJ2-5, with TRBD2 matching 7 bases. The germline V gene has CDR1 SGHTA and CDR2 FQGNSA. Losses at the gene ends were 2 bases for V and 2 bases for J; bases not matched to a gene: 8. The CDR3 is 16 residues long. Here the CDR3 reads CASSLSSRGVQETQYF. CDR3 nucleotide sequence: TGTGCCAGCAGCTTATCCAGCCGGGGGGTACAAGAGACCCAGTACTTC.

This clonotype was observed at least ten times. An end of the junction does not agree with germline; a read error may underlie this. With the library built for alpha chains, this beta chain is off target and its frequency is not meaningful. The chain combines TRBV27 with TRBJ1-6, with D maybe TRBD1 (5 bases). The CDR3 length is 15 residues. Germline V CDR1 and CDR2: MNHEY, SMNVEV (reference sequence). CDR3 sequence reads: CTSSSIREVASPLHF. CDR3 in DNA: TGCACCAGCAGTTCCATCAGGGAAGTCGCTTCACCCCTCCACTTT.

In the case of this clonotype: Since the library was made to target alpha chains, this beta chain is a stray read and its abundance is not meaningful. The chain has TRBV10-3 and TRBJ2-2; TRBD2 is a possible D gene (7 bases). The CDR3 length is 15 residues. V shed 8 bases and J shed 0 bases, with 13 bases lying between them. The germline gives CDR1 ENHRY, CDR2 SYGVKD. The CDR3 nucleotides are TGTGCCATCGCGGGGGCCCTCGCGAACACCGGGGAGCTGTTTTTT. This encodes CAIAGALANTGELFF.

This clonotype was seen repeatedly, ten times or more. Since it is a stray read in a library aimed at alpha chains, this beta chain has a size that is not meaningful. The J gene is TRBJ1-1, the V gene TRBV5-5; D is ambiguous. CDR3 length: 12 residues. The germline gives CDR1 SGHKS, CDR2 YYEKEE (reference sequence). Between the trimmed V and J ends, which lost 1 base and 6 bases, there was a span of 7 bases. CDR3 amino acids: CASSLYGPEAFF. In DNA form, the CDR3 reads TGTGCCAGCAGCTTGTATGGGCCTGAAGCTTTCTTT.

This clonotype was observed at least ten times. Since the library was made to target alpha chains, this beta chain is a stray read and its abundance is not meaningful. This chain joins TRBV4-1 and TRBJ2-5; a weak D match, TRBD2 (6 bases). The length of the CDR3 is 15 residues. Between the trimmed V and J ends, which lost 2 bases and 5 bases, there was a span of 15 bases. The germline gives CDR1 MGHRA, CDR2 YSYEKL. The CDR3 region has the DNA TGCGCCAGCAGCCAAACGCTTAGCGGAGGGGAGACCCAGTACTTC. Protein: CASSQTLSGGETQYF.

This clonotype rates as medium-sized (0.01 to 0.1%). The library was prepared for alpha chains; this beta chain is a stray read, so its frequency means little. The chain links TRBV7-9 to TRBJ2-6; the D gene is possibly TRBD1 (6 bases). Trimming took 1 base from V and 2 from J, leaving 6 bases between them. The CDR3 is 15 residues long. Germline V gene sequence: CDR1 SEHNR, CDR2 FQNEAQ (reference sequence). In DNA form, the CDR3 reads TGTGCCAGCAGCTTAGGACAGGCTGGGGCCAACGTCCTGACTTTC. This gives the protein CASSLGQAGANVLTF.

By sample share, this clonotype is medium-sized. With the library built for alpha chains, this beta chain is off target and its frequency is not meaningful. The chain joins TRBV5-4 to TRBJ2-7, with D possibly TRBD2 on 6 matching bases. The V gene lost 2 bases and the J gene lost 4 bases, with 10 bases spanning the gap. The CDR3 consists of 13 residues. Germline loops: CDR1 SGHNT, CDR2 YYREEE (reference sequence). The CDR3 protein is CASSLIGRYEQYF. The CDR3 nucleotides read TGTGCCAGCAGCTTAATAGGGAGGTACGAGCAGTACTTC.

In its sample, this clonotype was seen many times. The library was prepared for alpha chains; this beta chain is a stray read, so its frequency means little. The chain employs TRBV6-5 and TRBJ1-3; a possible D gene is TRBD1 (5 bases). The V and J ends lost 0 bases and 3 bases respectively, with 15 bases between them. Germline CDR1 reads MNHEY; CDR2 reads SVGAGI. CDR3 length: 17 amino acids. CDR3 protein: CASSYSEGDRLGNTIYF. CDR3 DNA: TGTGCCAGCAGTTACTCAGAGGGCGACAGACTTGGAAACACCATATATTTT.

Many counts were recorded for this clonotype. This beta chain represents an off-target read in a library built for alpha chains; its size is of limited meaning. This sequence joins TRBV24-1 and TRBJ2-2, with D tentatively TRBD1 (5 bases). Germline V gene sequence: CDR1 KGHDR, CDR2 SFDVKD. The V gene lost 9 bases and the J gene lost 10 bases, with 11 bases spanning the gap. The CDR3 runs 11 residues. DNA of the CDR3: TGTGCCACCGCCGCTGGGGCGGAGCTGTTTTTT. Translated, it gives CATAAGAELFF.

At least ten counts were recorded for this clonotype. This beta chain was picked up by a library intended for alpha chains and is off target, so its count carries little meaning. J is TRBJ2-3 and V is TRBV19; no firm D call. This CDR3 spans 13 amino acids. Trimming took off 1 base at V and 6 bases at J, with 8 bases between the two ends. Per germline, CDR1 LNHDA and CDR2 SQIVND (reference sequence). The CDR3 nucleotides are TGTGCCAGTAGTATAGGCATCAGGGATACGCAGTATTTT. Its translation is CASSIGIRDTQYF.

By share, this clonotype ranks as medium-sized (0.01 to 0.1%). This beta chain was picked up by a library intended for alpha chains and is off target, so its count carries little meaning. This rearrangement joins TRBV2 to TRBJ2-2; no definite D call. Looked up from germline, CDR1 is SNHLY and CDR2 is FYNNEI. The CDR3 has 12 residues. Deletions cut 8 bases from V and 5 bases from J, with 9 bases between. The CDR3 sequence: CASAKETGELFF. The DNA of the CDR3 is TGTGCCAGCGCAAAAGAGACCGGGGAGCTGTTTTTT.

Many counts were recorded for this clonotype. This beta chain is off target for a library built for alpha chains, so its abundance means little. The chain carries TRBV6-5 and TRBJ1-2; D might be TRBD1 (6 bases). The germline V gene has CDR1 MNHEY and CDR2 SVGAGI. V lost 4 bases and J lost 4, with 13 bases in between. The CDR3 sequence is 14 residues long. The CDR3 region is CASSLWGLGYGYTF. The CDR3 coding sequence is TGTGCCAGCAGTTTGTGGGGGCTAGGCTATGGCTACACCTTC.

The table lists this clonotype with many counts. This beta chain was picked up by a library intended for alpha chains and is off target, so its count carries little meaning. CDR3 sequence reads: CASSLRVPPTGGTDTQYF. In DNA, the CDR3 is TGTGCCAGCAGCCTTAGGGTTCCTCCGACAGGTGGGACAGATACGCAGTATTTT. The chain couples TRBV12-3 or TRBV12-4 to TRBJ2-3; possibly TRBD1 for D (6 bases). Trimming took 6 bases from V and 3 from J, leaving 25 bases between them. CDR3 length: 18 residues.

This clonotype was seen repeatedly, ten times or more. This beta chain is a stray read from a library made for alpha chains; its abundance is not meaningful. J is TRBJ1-2 and V is TRBV20-1; tentatively, D is TRBD1 (6 bases). V gave up 3 bases and J gave up 8 bases, with 13 bases separating them. Germline V lookup: CDR1 DFQATT, CDR2 SNEGSKA (reference sequence). The CDR3 spans 12 residues. For the CDR3, the DNA is TGCAGTGCTAGTCTAGGGGGTGGCGGCTACACCTTC. Protein sequence: CSASLGGGGYTF.

This clonotype appeared many times. In a library made to pick up alpha chains, this beta chain is a stray read with a size that means little. The genes are TRBV18 and TRBJ1-1, with D perhaps TRBD1 (6 bases). The V gene lost 4 bases and the J gene lost 0 bases, with 9 bases spanning the gap. CDR1 is KGHSH, CDR2 LQKENI, per germline. CDR3 length: 14 residues. The CDR3 DNA sequence: TGTGCCAGCTCACGGGACACCATGAACACTGAAGCTTTCTTT. Translation gives CASSRDTMNTEAFF.

This clonotype is classed as medium-sized. The library was prepared for alpha chains; this beta chain is a stray read, so its frequency means little. The genes are TRBV9 and TRBJ2-1; 7 bases are shared with TRBD2. Germline V gene sequence: CDR1 SGDLS, CDR2 YYNGEE. The CDR3 totals 14 residues. J lost 9 bases, V lost 0 bases, and 6 bases had no gene match. As DNA, the CDR3 is TGTGCCAGCAGCGTAGCTACGACTAGCTTTGAGCAGTTCTTC. As protein: CASSVATTSFEQFF.

This clonotype was observed at least ten times. This beta chain is a stray sequence in a library constructed for alpha chains; its clone size is not meaningful. The rearrangement links TRBV2 to TRBJ1-2; TRBD1 might be the D (5 bases). Germline V gives CDR1 SNHLY, CDR2 FYNNEI. Trimming cost V 6 bases and J 3 bases, with 20 bases left between them. The CDR3 is 16 residues long. The CDR3 spells CASRELTGGPYYGYTF. DNA for the CDR3: TGTGCCAGCAGAGAATTGACTGGGGGTCCCTACTATGGCTACACCTTC.

This clonotype is medium-sized by share. Because this beta chain is a stray read in a library intended to capture alpha chains, its abundance should not be given much weight. The chain joins TRBV6-5 to TRBJ2-1; D could derive from TRBD1 or TRBD2 (5 bases each). V lost 5 bases to trimming and J lost 7 bases, with 12 bases between them. The CDR3 contains 13 residues. The germline V gene encodes CDR1 MNHEY and CDR2 SVGAGI. CDR3 nucleotide sequence: TGTGCCAGCAGTGGCCGGGACCGAAATGAGCAGTTCTTC. Translated, it gives CASSGRDRNEQFF.

This clonotype was seen at least ten times. A library prepared for alpha chains yielded this beta chain as an off-target read; its size is of little meaning. The J gene is TRBJ2-1, the V gene TRBV6-2 or TRBV6-3; 13 bases are a match to TRBD2. Germline trimming cut 4 bases from V and 9 bases from J; bases unmatched to any gene: 9. The CDR3 length is 16 residues. The V gene's germline CDR1 is MNHEY and CDR2 SVGEGT. For the CDR3, the DNA is TGTGCCAGCAGTTGGACTAGCGGGGGACTACAGGGTGAGCAGTTCTTC. It translates to CASSWTSGGLQGEQFF.

This clonotype was seen ten or more times. This beta chain is an unintended read in a library built for alpha chains; its size means little. This chain uses TRBV7-2 with TRBJ2-7; 8 bases match TRBD2. J was trimmed by 3 bases and V by 6 bases; bases with no gene match: 7. Germline V gene lookup returns CDR1 SGHTA and CDR2 FQGNSA. This CDR3 region has 14 residues. The CDR3 spells CASSPSGGGYEQYF. DNA for the CDR3: TGTGCCAGCAGTCCCTCCGGGGGGGGCTACGAGCAGTACTTC. Using reference TRBV7-2 and TRBJ2-7 for the parts outside the CDR3, the full variable domain is GAGVSQSPSNKVTEKGKDVELRCDPISGHTALYWYRQSLGQGLEFLIYFQGNSAPDKSGLPSDRFSAERTGGSVSTLTIQRTQQEDSAVYLCASSPSGGGYEQYFGPGTRLTVT.

This clonotype was seen ten or more times. As an off-target read in a library built for alpha chains, this beta chain has a frequency of little significance. V and J are TRBV4-1 and TRBJ1-2; 9 positions match TRBD1. Germline CDR1 reads MGHRA; CDR2 reads YSYEKL. The CDR3 runs to 16 residues. The junction had 11 bases not matched to a gene; V was cut back by 1 base and J by 8 bases. CDR3 sequence (DNA): TGCGCCAGCAGCCAAGCGGGACAGGGCCTCCATGAAGGCTACACCTTC. This gives the protein CASSQAGQGLHEGYTF.

At least ten counts were recorded for this clonotype. The size of this beta chain means little, since it is a stray read in a library made for alpha chains. The chain has TRBV7-9 and TRBJ1-6; the D is unclear. V lost 6 bases, J lost 8 bases, and 14 bases lay in between. This CDR3 contains 14 residues. In germline, CDR1 is SEHNR, CDR2 FQNEAQ (reference sequence). The DNA of the CDR3 is TGTGCCAGCAGGTCTAATCGAGGCGATTCACCCCTCCACTTT. Its protein product is CASRSNRGDSPLHF. The whole variable domain, filled in from reference TRBV7-9 and TRBJ1-6, reads DTGVSQNPRHKITKRGQNVTFRCDPISEHNRLYWYRQTLGQGPEFLTYFQNEAQLEKSRLLSDRFSAERPKGSFSTLEIQRTEQGDSAMYLCASRSNRGDSPLHFGNGTRLTVT.

This clonotype was recorded at least ten times. Little can be read into the size of this beta chain, an off-target read in a library designed for alpha chains. The rearrangement joins TRBV9 to TRBJ1-2, with no clear D. The germline V gene has CDR1 SGDLS and CDR2 YYNGEE. The CDR3 length is 13 residues. The V and J ends lost 4 bases and 5 bases respectively, with 12 bases between them. CDR3 sequence: CASSLQPGYGYTF. The CDR3 DNA reads as TGTGCCAGCAGCCTACAACCGGGATATGGCTACACCTTC. Full variable domain (missing parts from reference TRBV9 and TRBJ1-2): DSGVTQTPKHLITATGQRVTLRCSPRSGDLSVYWYQQSLDQGLQFLIQYYNGEERAKGNILERFSAQQFPDLHSELNLSSLELGDSALYFCASSLQPGYGYTFGSGTRLTVV.